This is a list of T cell receptor beta chains from one sample in a study of T cell repertoires in cytomegalovirus infection. TCRdb itself ran the reads through MiXCR, one entry per CDR3 protein. The sample has more than 250,000 distinct CDR3 sequences; 12% to 15% are singletons. The sequencing sample was made of PBMCs. These receptors all come from a human donor in good health (CMV status not recorded). Some clones in this sample may be carry-over from other donors' samples. Each CDR3 is given with its conserved first and last residue. A D gene is named only where the DNA matches it firmly. Clone size is stated in some rows and not others, as once, few, many or a class when expanded.

D gene: -; clone size: few; V gene: TRBV27; J gene: TRBJ2-1; CDR3 DNA: TGTGCCAGCATTCCCCGGGGCAGCTCCTACAATGAGCAGTTCTTC; CDR3 protein: CASIPRGSSYNEQFF
D gene: -; clone size: few; V gene: TRBV28; J gene: TRBJ2-7; CDR3 DNA: TGTGCCACCGACTACGAGCAGTACTTC; CDR3 protein: CATDYEQYF
D gene: -; clone size: few; V gene: TRBV28; J gene: TRBJ1-4; CDR3 DNA: TGTGCCAGCAGTTCCCTTTTGACAGGAAGAGGTGAAAAACTGTTTTTT; CDR3 protein: CASSSLLTGRGEKLFF
D gene: TRBD2; clone size: many; V gene: TRBV7-9; J gene: TRBJ2-7; CDR3 DNA: TGTGCCAGCAGCTTAAATCCCGAGACTAGCGTATTTATCTCCTACGAGCAGTACTTC; CDR3 protein: CASSLNPETSVFISYEQYF
D gene: TRBD1; clone size: many; V gene: TRBV10-3; J gene: TRBJ1-2; CDR3 DNA: TGTGCCATCAGTGACCCGGACAGGGTCTATGGCTACACCTTC; CDR3 protein: CAISDPDRVYGYTF
D gene: -; clone size: many; V gene: TRBV7-8; J gene: TRBJ1-1; CDR3 DNA: TGTGCCAGCAGCTTAGGCAGACAGCGCACTGAAGCTTTCTTT; CDR3 protein: CASSLGRQRTEAFF
D gene: TRBD1; clone size: -; V gene: TRBV19; J gene: TRBJ1-1; CDR3 DNA: TGTGCCAGTAGTTCAGTGATTGGACCGGGACAGGGGTTCACTGAAGCTTTCTTT; CDR3 protein: CASSSVIGPGQGFTEAFF
D gene: TRBD1; clone size: -; V gene: TRBV11-2; J gene: TRBJ2-3; CDR3 DNA: TGTGCCAGCAGCACGCCGGGACAGGGGTCAGATACGCAGTATTTT; CDR3 protein: CASSTPGQGSDTQYF
D gene: -; clone size: few; V gene: TRBV5-6; J gene: TRBJ2-1; CDR3 DNA: TGTGCCAGCACCATTCGAGGGGGGCCCTCCTACAATGAGCAGTTCTTC; CDR3 protein: CASTIRGGPSYNEQFF
D gene: -; clone size: few; V gene: TRBV6-5; J gene: TRBJ2-2; CDR3 DNA: TGTGCCAGCAGTTACGGAGCTACTAACACCGGGGAGCTGTTTTTT; CDR3 protein: CASSYGATNTGELFF
D gene: TRBD1; clone size: many; V gene: TRBV7-2; J gene: TRBJ2-7; CDR3 DNA: TGTGCCAGCATCTACGCGAGGGGGACAGGGGCCTACGAGCAGTACTTC; CDR3 protein: CASIYARGTGAYEQYF
D gene: -; clone size: -; V gene: TRBV3-1; J gene: TRBJ1-4; CDR3 DNA: TGTGCCAGCAGCCGCGTGGGCGAGGCTAATGAAAAACTGTTTTTT; CDR3 protein: CASSRVGEANEKLFF
D gene: -; clone size: -; V gene: TRBV25-1; J gene: TRBJ1-6; CDR3 DNA: TGTGCCAGCAGTGAATCTCGGTTGGGCCCACCCCTCCACTTT; CDR3 protein: CASSESRLGPPLHF
D gene: TRBD2; clone size: many; V gene: TRBV7-8; J gene: TRBJ2-7; CDR3 DNA: TGTGCCAGCAGCCCTGGACTAGCGGGGGCCCTTTACGAGCAGTACTTC; CDR3 protein: CASSPGLAGALYEQYF
D gene: -; clone size: few; V gene: TRBV4-2; J gene: TRBJ1-3; CDR3 DNA: TGTGCCAGCAGCCAAGAAGTTGGACAGTTCATCGGAAACACCATATATTTT; CDR3 protein: CASSQEVGQFIGNTIYF
D gene: TRBD1; clone size: -; V gene: TRBV20-1; J gene: TRBJ1-5; CDR3 DNA: TGCAGTGCTAAAATGGACAGGGGTGGTCAGCCCCAGCATTTT; CDR3 protein: CSAKMDRGGQPQHF
D gene: TRBD1; clone size: many; V gene: TRBV5-6; J gene: TRBJ1-5; CDR3 DNA: TGTGCCAGCAGCTCCTGGGGACAGCCAAGCAATCAGCCCCAGCATTTT; CDR3 protein: CASSSWGQPSNQPQHF
D gene: -; clone size: -; V gene: TRBV6-2/TRBV6-3; J gene: TRBJ2-3; CDR3 DNA: TGTGCCAGCAGGACCAACACAGATACGCAGTATTTT; CDR3 protein: CASRTNTDTQYF
D gene: TRBD1; clone size: many; V gene: TRBV27; J gene: TRBJ2-7; CDR3 DNA: TGTGCCAGCAGCCAGAGGACAGGGTGGTCCTACGAGCAGTACTTC; CDR3 protein: CASSQRTGWSYEQYF
D gene: -; clone size: many; V gene: TRBV5-1; J gene: TRBJ2-6; CDR3 DNA: TGCGCCAGCAGCTTGTTGGGAAGCTCTGGGGCCAACGTCCTGACTTTC; CDR3 protein: CASSLLGSSGANVLTF
D gene: -; clone size: -; V gene: TRBV20-1; J gene: TRBJ1-5; CDR3 DNA: TGCAGTGCTAGGGGACGCAATCAGCCCCAGCATTTT; CDR3 protein: CSARGRNQPQHF
D gene: TRBD1; clone size: -; V gene: TRBV19; J gene: TRBJ2-3; CDR3 DNA: TGTGCCAGTAGTATCCGGACAGGGGGCACAGATACGCAGTATTTT; CDR3 protein: CASSIRTGGTDTQYF
D gene: TRBD1; clone size: -; V gene: TRBV6-6; J gene: TRBJ2-2; CDR3 DNA: TGTGCCACAGTGGACAGGGGGGCAGGCGGGGAGCTGTTTTTT; CDR3 protein: CATVDRGAGGELFF
D gene: -; clone size: few; V gene: TRBV28; J gene: TRBJ2-7; CDR3 DNA: TGTGCCAGCACCACTGACAGGTACCACGAGCAGTACTTC; CDR3 protein: CASTTDRYHEQYF
D gene: -; clone size: -; V gene: TRBV28; J gene: TRBJ2-7; CDR3 DNA: TGTGCCAGCAGTTTGACAGCCCCGTACGAGCAGTACTTC; CDR3 protein: CASSLTAPYEQYF
D gene: -; clone size: many; V gene: TRBV7-2; J gene: TRBJ1-4; CDR3 DNA: TGTGCCAGCAGCCTGAGCTCGGGGGAAAAACTGTTTTTT; CDR3 protein: CASSLSSGEKLFF
D gene: TRBD2; clone size: many; V gene: TRBV19; J gene: TRBJ2-1; CDR3 DNA: TGTGCCAGTAGAAAACCGGGACTAGATGTCGCTGAGCAGTTCTTC; CDR3 protein: CASRKPGLDVAEQFF
D gene: TRBD1; clone size: few; V gene: TRBV5-1; J gene: TRBJ1-4; CDR3 DNA: TGCGCCAGCAGCGTAGGGACAGCAACTAATGAAAAACTGTTTTTT; CDR3 protein: CASSVGTATNEKLFF
D gene: -; clone size: few; V gene: TRBV20-1; J gene: TRBJ1-5; CDR3 DNA: TGCAGTGCTAGAGAACCAGACCTCTTACAGCCCCAGCATTTT; CDR3 protein: CSAREPDLLQPQHF
D gene: -; clone size: few; V gene: TRBV2; J gene: TRBJ2-7; CDR3 DNA: TGTGCCAGCAAAACAAACCCGGGGGCGAGTGGTGCGTACGAGCAGTACTTC; CDR3 protein: CASKTNPGASGAYEQYF
D gene: -; clone size: many; V gene: TRBV2; J gene: TRBJ1-1; CDR3 DNA: TGTGCCAGCAGGGGCGGCACTGAAGCTTTCTTT; CDR3 protein: CASRGGTEAFF
D gene: TRBD2; clone size: few; V gene: TRBV7-2; J gene: TRBJ2-3; CDR3 DNA: TGTGCCAGCAGCTTATTAGCGGGAGAGGATACGCAGTATTTT; CDR3 protein: CASSLLAGEDTQYF
D gene: -; clone size: many; V gene: TRBV7-2; J gene: TRBJ2-7; CDR3 DNA: TGTGCCAGCAGCCAGGGGGGCACCTCCTACGAGCAGTACTTC; CDR3 protein: CASSQGGTSYEQYF
D gene: -; clone size: -; V gene: TRBV7-8; J gene: TRBJ2-5; CDR3 DNA: TGTGCCAGCAGCCCTCAGGGGAGCCAAGAGACCCAGTACTTC; CDR3 protein: CASSPQGSQETQYF